A single sample gave rise to the 16 T cell receptor beta chains below, sequenced in a study of response to subunit inactivated influenza vaccine. One entry per CDR3 protein, called by TCRdb with MiXCR from the RT-PCR reads. The sample lists 610,000 or so distinct CDR3 sequences, 14% seen once, with approximately 12% in the top ten. The sequenced sample was PBMCs from blood, obtained 11 to 12 days after vaccination. These receptors were collected from a man in his fifties who received an inactivated influenza vaccine.

In DNA, the CDR3 is TGTGCTAGTGGTTTGGACAGAAACACTGAAGCTTTCTTT. It translates to CASGLDRNTEAFF. The chain uses TRBV12-5 and TRBJ1-1, with D unresolved. This CDR3 comprises 13 residues. The V end was cut by 1 base, the J end by 2 bases, with 5 bases between. Germline assignment: CDR1 LGHNT and CDR2 FRNRAP. The full variable domain, its missing parts supplied by reference TRBV12-5 and TRBJ1-1, is DARVTQTPRHKVTEMGQEVTMRCQPILGHNTVFWYRQTMMQGLELLAYFRNRAPLDDSGMPKDRFSAEMPDATLATLKIQPSEPRDSAVYFCASGLDRNTEAFFGQGTRLTVV.

This clonotype was counted between two and nine times. This chain joins TRBV5-1 and TRBJ1-3, with 11 nucleotides matching TRBD1. The CDR3 spans 15 residues. The germline V gene has CDR1 SGHRS and CDR2 YFSETQ. V was pared by 4 bases and J by 8 bases, with 8 bases of the junction left unmatched. The CDR3 spells CASSKQDRGLDTIYF. The CDR3 DNA sequence: TGCGCCAGCAGCAAGCAGGACAGGGGGCTTGACACCATATATTTT. The entire variable domain, with the rest obtained from reference TRBV5-1 and TRBJ1-3, is as follows: KAGVTQTPRYLIKTRGQQVTLSCSPISGHRSVSWYQQTPGQGLQFLFEYFSETQRNKGNFPGRFSGRQFSNSRSEMNVSTLELGDSALYLCASSKQDRGLDTIYFGEGSWLTVV.

The chain links TRBV20-1 to TRBJ1-3; 7 bases line up with TRBD1. V was clipped by 1 base and J by 2 bases; unmatched bases: 8. Per germline, CDR1 DFQATT and CDR2 SNEGSKA (reference sequence). This CDR3 has 16 amino acids. CDR3 loop: CSARGRGTVAGNTIYF. The CDR3 DNA follows: TGCAGTGCTAGAGGCCGGGGGACAGTGGCTGGAAACACCATATATTTT.

The V and J genes are TRBV11-3 and TRBJ2-3, with TRBD2 as a possible D gene (5 bases). This CDR3 spans 14 amino acids. V gave up 5 bases and J gave up 6 bases, with 15 bases separating them. Germline CDR1 and CDR2: SGHNT and YENEEA. CDR3 region: CASSASTPRDTQYF. The CDR3 nucleotides read TGTGCCAGCAGCGCTAGCACCCCCCGCGATACGCAGTATTTT.

This clonotype was seen a few times. The V and J genes are TRBV27 and TRBJ1-1; 10 positions match TRBD1. The germline gives CDR1 MNHEY, CDR2 SMNVEV (reference sequence). The CDR3 has 13 residues. The ends lost 6 bases at V and 5 bases at J; junction bases unmatched: 3. CDR3 region: CASRGTGETEAFF. Written as DNA, the CDR3 is TGTGCCAGCAGAGGGACAGGGGAGACTGAAGCTTTCTTT.

V is TRBV7-2 and J is TRBJ2-4, with D perhaps matching TRBD1 or TRBD2 (6 bases each). Looked up from germline, CDR1 is SGHTA and CDR2 is FQGNSA. There are 15 residues in the CDR3. Trimming took off 5 bases at V and 0 bases at J, with 11 bases between the two ends. The CDR3 nucleotides are TGTGCCAGCAGCCGGAGGGGGGTAGCCAAAAACATTCAGTACTTC. This gives the protein CASSRRGVAKNIQYF. Drawing the rest from reference TRBV7-2 and TRBJ2-4, the complete variable domain is GAGVSQSPSNKVTEKGKDVELRCDPISGHTALYWYRQSLGQGLEFLIYFQGNSAPDKSGLPSDRFSAERTGGSVSTLTIQRTQQEDSAVYLCASSRRGVAKNIQYFGAGTRLSVL.

The chain combines TRBV19 with TRBJ2-7; unclear D gene. This CDR3 region has 14 residues. Deletions cut 0 bases from V and 2 bases from J, with 8 bases between. The germline CDR1 and CDR2 sequences are LNHDA and SQIVND (reference sequence). CDR3 in amino acids: CASSIDTTTYEQYF. CDR3 sequence (DNA): TGTGCCAGTAGTATAGACACTACGACCTACGAGCAGTACTTC.

This clonotype was counted only a few times. The gene calls are TRBV20-1 and TRBJ1-4; D is uncertain. Looked up from germline, CDR1 is DFQATT and CDR2 is SNEGSKA (reference sequence). The CDR3 length is 13 residues. Trimming cost V 5 bases and J 5 bases, with 12 bases left between them. CDR3 amino acids: CSALNEGNEKLFF. CDR3 DNA: TGCAGTGCTTTGAATGAAGGAAATGAAAAACTGTTTTTT.

As regards this clonotype: Just one base apart from a much larger clone, this may be a read error. The chain recombines TRBV2 with TRBJ2-1; no definite D call. Per the germline V gene, CDR1 is SNHLY and CDR2 is FYNNEI. The germline V and J ends were trimmed by 3 bases and 6 bases, with 0 bases remaining between them. This CDR3 has 10 amino acids. In nucleotides, the CDR3 is TGTGCCAGCAGTGACAATGAGCAGTTCTTC. It is translated as CASSDNEQFF. Filled out from reference TRBV2 and TRBJ2-1, the complete variable domain reads EPEVTQTPSHQVTQMGQEVILRCVPISNHLYFYWYRQILGQKVEFLVSFYNNEISEKSEIFDDQFSVERPDGSNFTLKIRSTKLEDSAMYFCASSDNEQFFGPGTRLTVL.

At least ten counts were recorded for this clonotype. The V gene is TRBV12-3 or TRBV12-4, the J gene TRBJ2-7; D not resolved. The CDR3 covers 10 residues. Trimming took 8 bases from V and 3 from J, leaving 5 bases between them. In DNA, the CDR3 is TGTGCCAGCGGGGACTACGAGCAGTACTTC. Protein: CASGDYEQYF.

The rearrangement links TRBV3-1 to TRBJ2-4; 7 bases agree with TRBD1. CDR3 length equals 15 residues. Germline CDR1 and CDR2: LGHDT and YNNKEL (reference sequence). The junction had 11 bases not matched to a gene; V was cut back by 4 bases and J by 8 bases. CDR3 in amino acids: CASSPTVRGSYIQYF. The CDR3 nucleotides are TGTGCCAGCAGCCCTACAGTCAGGGGGAGTTACATTCAGTACTTC. Full variable domain (missing parts from reference TRBV3-1 and TRBJ2-4): DTAVSQTPKYLVTQMGNDKSIKCEQNLGHDTMYWYKQDSKKFLKIMFSYNNKELIINETVPNRFSPKSPDKAHLNLHINSLELGDSAVYFCASSPTVRGSYIQYFGAGTRLSVL.

This clonotype occurred a few times. The J gene is TRBJ2-3, the V gene TRBV5-1, with 12 bases that match TRBD2. Germline CDR1 reads SGHRS; CDR2 reads YFSETQ. V trimming: 3 bases; J trimming: 9 bases; junction bases outside the gene matches: 5. This CDR3 region has 14 residues. In DNA, the CDR3 is TGCGCCAGCAGCTCTAGCGGGGGGGCTTTGACGCAGTATTTT. Translated: CASSSSGGALTQYF.

This chain links TRBV6-1 with TRBJ1-6, with unresolved D. V was shortened by 2 bases and J by 5 bases, with 16 bases between the two germline ends. There are 17 residues in the CDR3. Germline V gene data show CDR1 as MNHNS and CDR2 as SASEGT. CDR3 sequence: CASSEFWRPYHNSPLHF. The CDR3 nucleotides read TGTGCCAGCAGTGAATTTTGGAGGCCCTACCATAATTCACCCCTCCACTTT.

The chain couples TRBV2 to TRBJ1-1; no clear D gene. Germline V gene lookup returns CDR1 SNHLY and CDR2 FYNNEI. Trimming cost V 2 bases and J 1 base, with 8 bases left between them. The CDR3 loop spans 14 amino acids. CDR3 sequence (DNA): TGTGCCAGCAGTGAATTCGGACGGAACACTGAAGCTTTCTTT. It codes for CASSEFGRNTEAFF.

In DNA form, the CDR3 reads TGTGCCAGCAGCTTAACCCTACTAGCGGGAGAGTTCAATGAGCAGTTCTTC. Translation: CASSLTLLAGEFNEQFF. The V and J genes are TRBV11-2 and TRBJ2-1; the match to TRBD2 covers 11 bases. CDR1 SGHAT and CDR2 FQNNGV come from the germline V gene. This CDR3 contains 17 residues. With 2 bases clipped from V and 6 bases from J, the junction kept 9 bases outside the gene matches.

The chain recombines TRBV5-1 with TRBJ2-2, with TRBD1 identical over 11 bases. The CDR3 runs to 17 residues. The V segment lost 2 bases and the J segment 4 bases; nucleotides outside the gene matches: 7. Germline V gene lookup returns CDR1 SGHRS and CDR2 YFSETQ. CDR3 amino acids: CASSFSLGQGATGELFF. For the CDR3, the DNA is TGCGCCAGCAGCTTTTCCCTCGGACAGGGGGCCACCGGGGAGCTGTTTTTT.